These 32 T cell receptor beta chains came from one sample sequenced in a study of shared clonotypes between healthy human individuals (dated by TCRdb to 2020 to 2021). The library was built by means of the immunoSEQ multiplex PCR assay. TCRdb stores this immuneACCESS table with in-frame sequences only. Part of the clones is absent; in the studies checked, under half of the shortfall reflects unresolved V genes, and no reason is known for the rest. Across this sample there are about 600,000 clones, with less than 98% seen only once. Roughly 0.05% of the sample lies in the top ten. The sample was naive CD4+ T cells sorted from blood. The meaning of the sample's cell subset or site label: CD45RA+ positively selected. The receptors shown here come from a woman in her thirties in good health.

The V and J genes are TRBV6-5 and TRBJ2-3; 7 nucleotides line up with TRBD1. CDR1 MNHEY and CDR2 SVGAGI come from the germline V gene. The J segment lost 2 bases and the V segment lost 2 bases, leaving 7 bases of the junction unmatched. The CDR3 is 16 amino acids. The CDR3, as DNA: TGTGCCAGCAGTTACGACGGGACAGCATACACAGATACGCAGTATTTT. It codes for CASSYDGTAYTDTQYF.

The V and J genes are TRBV9 and TRBJ2-5; 8 nucleotides agree with TRBD1. The end of the DNA is better explained by TRBJ2-7, so the J call may be wrong. CDR1 is SGDLS, CDR2 YYNGEE, per germline. The CDR3 covers 13 residues. Here the CDR3 reads CASSEGQAYEQYF. CDR3 DNA sequence: TGTGCCAGCAGCGAGGGACAGGCGTACGAGCAGTACTTC.

The chain couples TRBV7-9 to TRBJ1-2; D is unclear. Germline CDR1 is SEHNR and CDR2 is FQNEAQ (reference sequence). The CDR3 extends over 12 amino acids. The V gene lost 7 bases and the J gene lost 8 bases, with 14 bases spanning the gap. Here the CDR3 DNA reads TGTGCCAGCACCTCCCTTAAGGGCGGCTACACCTTC. Translation: CASTSLKGGYTF.

J is TRBJ1-2 and V is TRBV5-5, with D perhaps matching TRBD1 (6 bases). V gave up 5 bases and J gave up 1 base, with 18 bases separating them. From germline, CDR1 is SGHKS and CDR2 YYEKEE (reference sequence). The CDR3 has 16 residues. The CDR3: CASRFSPGQFNYGYTF. The DNA for the CDR3 is TGTGCCAGCAGATTTTCACCGGGACAATTTAACTATGGCTACACCTTC.

This chain uses TRBV28 with TRBJ1-5; 8 bases fit TRBD1. This CDR3 has 18 amino acids. In germline, CDR1 is MDHEN, CDR2 SYDVKM. Trimming cost V 5 bases and J 1 base; bases outside gene matches: 13. CDR3 DNA sequence: TGTGCCAGCAGTAGCCTTGGACAGGGAAATTTGAGCAATCAGCCCCAGCATTTT. Its translation: CASSSLGQGNLSNQPQHF.

This rearrangement joins TRBV6-6 to TRBJ2-7; D might be TRBD1 (6 bases). The CDR3 has 15 residues. Germline loops: CDR1 MNHNY, CDR2 SVGAGI (reference sequence). The V and J ends lost 0 bases and 11 bases respectively, with 20 bases between them. CDR3 in amino acids: CASSYSDTGTLKEYF. The CDR3 DNA reads as TGTGCCAGCAGTTACTCGGACACCGGGACACTAAAGGAGTACTTC.

This chain connects TRBV7-2 to TRBJ2-1, with TRBD2 matching 7 bases. V was clipped by 0 bases and J by 2 bases; unmatched bases: 4. The CDR3 is 16 amino acids. From germline, CDR1 is SGHTA and CDR2 FQGNSA. CDR3 coding DNA: TGTGCCAGCAGCTTAGCCGGGACTAATCCCTACAATGAGCAGTTCTTC. Amino acids: CASSLAGTNPYNEQFF.

The chain couples TRBV2 to TRBJ1-1; no clear D. Germline CDR1 SNHLY, CDR2 FYNNEI. This CDR3 is 14 amino acids long. Trimming pared 7 bases from V and 0 bases from J, leaving 12 bases between. CDR3 DNA: TGTGCCAGCAAAGAGGGCCAGATGAACACTGAAGCTTTCTTT. It codes for CASKEGQMNTEAFF.

The chain recombines TRBV5-1 with TRBJ2-5; possible D gene TRBD1, 5 bases. V was clipped by 1 base and J by 1 base, with 14 bases between them. Looked up from germline, CDR1 is SGHRS and CDR2 is YFSETQ. The CDR3 consists of 16 residues. The CDR3 protein is CASSLRGPRAQETQYF. For the CDR3, the DNA is TGCGCCAGCAGCTTGCGTGGTCCCAGGGCCCAAGAGACCCAGTACTTC.

The chain links TRBV2 to TRBJ2-1; D is uncertain. V was cut by 2 bases and J by 7 bases, with 12 bases left in between. CDR1 and CDR2 from the germline V gene are SNHLY and FYNNEI. The CDR3 contains 14 residues. CDR3 coding DNA: TGTGCCAGCAGTGAATTCTATTGGCGGAATGAGCAGTTCTTC. Translating gives CASSEFYWRNEQFF.

The chain employs TRBV29-1 and TRBJ1-1, with 7 bases lining up with TRBD1. Trimming took 5 bases from V and 4 from J; bases not matched to a gene: 10. Germline V lookup: CDR1 SQVTM, CDR2 ANQGSEA. This CDR3 is built from 14 residues. The CDR3 DNA follows: TGCAGCGTTCGCTTTACAGGGGAATTCACTGAAGCTTTCTTT. It yields the protein CSVRFTGEFTEAFF.

The chain is built from TRBV18 and TRBJ2-1; 9 nucleotides align to TRBD2. V was pared by 3 bases and J by 6 bases, with 3 bases of the junction left unmatched. CDR1 KGHSH and CDR2 LQKENI come from the germline V gene. The CDR3 runs 14 residues. The CDR3 DNA sequence: TGTGCCAGCTCACCCGGGACTAGCCCCAATGAGCAGTTCTTC. Its translation is CASSPGTSPNEQFF.

This clone showed up just once. The germline gene is not matched at one end of the junction; a read error may be the cause. This chain uses TRBV7-9 with TRBJ2-2, with 7 nucleotides matching TRBD2. CDR1 and CDR2 from the germline V gene are SEHNR and FQNEAQ (reference sequence). The CDR3 spans 14 residues. In nucleotides, the CDR3 is TGTGCCAGCAGCCTAGCGGATAACACCGGGGAGCTGTTTTTT. This sequence encodes CASSLADNTGELFF.

This clone was detected only once. The chain employs TRBV19 and TRBJ2-1, with TRBD2 matching over 10 bases. The CDR3 runs to 17 residues. The germline V gene has CDR1 LNHDA and CDR2 SQIVND (reference sequence). Trimming at V came to 3 bases and at J to 9 bases, leaving 14 bases not matched to a gene. CDR3 in DNA: TGTGCCAGTAGTATGAGGCGGCGGGCTAGCGGGAGTATTGAGCAGTTCTTC. Amino acids: CASSMRRRASGSIEQFF. Full variable domain (outside the CDR3, taken from reference TRBV19 and TRBJ2-1): DGGITQSPKYLFRKEGQNVTLSCEQNLNHDAMYWYRQDPGQGLRLIYYSQIVNDFQKGDIAEGYSVSREKKESFPLTVTSAQKNPTAFYLCASSMRRRASGSIEQFFGPGTRLTVL.

As DNA, the CDR3 is TGTGCCAGCAGTCTCCCCTTTTATAGCAATCAGCCCCAGCATTTT. It codes for CASSLPFYSNQPQHF. J is TRBJ1-5 and V is TRBV28; D gene unclear. CDR3 length equals 15 residues. Germline CDR1 MDHEN, CDR2 SYDVKM. Between the trimmed V and J ends, which lost 5 bases and 0 bases, there was a span of 11 bases.

The chain has TRBV27 and TRBJ2-2; 11 nucleotides line up with TRBD2. Unmatched junction bases numbered 6, after V lost 10 bases and J lost 5 bases. The germline V gene has CDR1 MNHEY and CDR2 SMNVEV (reference sequence). The CDR3 sequence is 14 residues long. CDR3 in DNA: TGTGCCATCTTTAGCGGGAGGGCGACCGGGGAGCTGTTTTTT. As protein: CAIFSGRATGELFF.

V is TRBV5-1 and J is TRBJ1-2; D not certain. CDR3 size: 17 residues. The germline CDR1 and CDR2 sequences are SGHRS and YFSETQ. Trimming removed 0 bases from V and 6 bases from J, with 21 bases in between. CDR3 in amino acids: CASSLGAAGPEIDGYTF. As DNA, the CDR3 is TGCGCCAGCAGCTTGGGGGCGGCAGGCCCCGAGATAGATGGCTACACCTTC.

The chain has TRBV5-6 and TRBJ2-7; D not resolved. This CDR3 is built from 13 residues. The V gene lost 4 bases and the J gene lost 5 bases, with 13 bases spanning the gap. The germline CDR1 and CDR2 sequences are SGHDT and YYEEEE. CDR3 sequence (DNA): TGTGCCAGCAGCCCACTGGGCAACCACGAGCAGTACTTC. It encodes CASSPLGNHEQYF.

The rearrangement links TRBV6-7 to TRBJ2-7, with D maybe TRBD1 (5 bases). TRBV6-7 is an ORF; its function is uncertain. V lost 2 bases and J 3 bases, leaving 17 bases between the germline ends. The length of the CDR3 is 16 residues. CDR3 residues: CASSYLRQGTYYEQYF. CDR3 bases: TGTGCCAGCAGTTACCTCAGGCAGGGCACATACTACGAGCAGTACTTC.

Comment on this clone: Other DNA sequences from this sample encode an identical CDR3 as well. This chain uses TRBV28 with TRBJ2-7; D tentatively fits TRBD1 or TRBD2 (5 bases each). In germline, CDR1 is MDHEN, CDR2 SYDVKM. Between the trimmed V and J ends, which lost 7 bases and 2 bases, there was a span of 9 bases. The CDR3 extends over 12 amino acids. The chain's CDR3 is CASTGTTYEQYF. In nucleotides, the CDR3 is TGTGCCAGCACCGGGACGACCTACGAGCAGTACTTC. The full variable domain, rest sourced from reference TRBV28 and TRBJ2-7, is DVKVTQSSRYLVKRTGEKVFLECVQDMDHENMFWYRQDPGLGLRLIYFSYDVKMKEKGDIPEGYSVSREKKERFSLILESASTNQTSMYLCASTGTTYEQYFGPGTRLTVT.

This chain joins TRBV18 and TRBJ2-1; the match to TRBD2 covers 10 bases. Unmatched junction bases numbered 4, after V lost 2 bases and J lost 6 bases. The length of the CDR3 is 15 residues. CDR1 is KGHSH, CDR2 LQKENI, per germline. The CDR3 spells CASSPLSGGANEQFF. The CDR3 region has the DNA TGTGCCAGCTCACCATTGAGCGGGGGGGCCAATGAGCAGTTCTTC.

Worth noting for this clone: This sample also contains other DNA sequences that code for the same CDR3. The chain uses TRBV6-5 and TRBJ2-7; 8 positions match TRBD1. Germline V CDR1 and CDR2: MNHEY, SVGAGI. CDR3 size: 15 residues. J lost 4 bases, V lost 0 bases, and 5 bases had no gene match. CDR3 sequence (DNA): TGTGCCAGCAGTTACTCGTGGACAGGGAGTTACGAGCAGTACTTC. It encodes CASSYSWTGSYEQYF.

This clone was recorded once. J is TRBJ1-5 and V is TRBV6-1, with 9 bases matching TRBD1. CDR3 length: 15 amino acids. CDR1 and CDR2 from the germline V gene are MNHNS and SASEGT. After removal of 6 bases from V and 8 bases from J, the junction contained 11 bases not matched to a gene. CDR3 DNA: TGTGCCAGCAGGGTTACAGGGGGCCCTCTCAAGCCCCAGCATTTT. Its protein product is CASRVTGGPLKPQHF.

The rearrangement uses TRBV5-6 and TRBJ1-4; D perhaps matches TRBD1 (5 bases). Trimming removed 5 bases from V and 5 bases from J, with 10 bases in between. There are 13 residues in the CDR3. CDR1 SGHDT and CDR2 YYEEEE come from the germline V gene. CDR3 sequence: CASSWDGNEKLFF. The CDR3 region has the DNA TGTGCCAGCAGTTGGGACGGAAATGAAAAACTGTTTTTT.

The CDR3 nucleotides read TGCAGCGTCCGCACAGGGTACTATGGCTACACCTTC. It is translated as CSVRTGYYGYTF. The chain has TRBV29-1 and TRBJ1-2; perhaps TRBD1 as D (6 bases). Germline lookup yields CDR1 SQVTM and CDR2 ANQGSEA. V was shortened by 6 bases and J by 3 bases, with 11 bases between the two germline ends. CDR3 length: 12 amino acids.

In this sample, this clone turned up once. This rearrangement joins TRBV27 to TRBJ1-5, with 11 bases matching TRBD1. From germline, CDR1 is MNHEY and CDR2 SMNVEV (reference sequence). CDR3 length equals 18 residues. V trimming: 6 bases; J trimming: 3 bases; junction bases outside the gene matches: 13. CDR3 residues: CASSYGQGAGRHNQPQHF. The CDR3 coding sequence is TGTGCCAGCAGCTACGGACAGGGGGCGGGCCGGCACAATCAGCCCCAGCATTTT.

V usage is TRBV11-2 and J usage is TRBJ1-6; TRBD1 is a possible D gene (5 bases). Germline V lookup: CDR1 SGHAT, CDR2 FQNNGV. V was pared by 4 bases and J by 0 bases, with 19 bases between. The CDR3 spans 19 residues. The chain's CDR3 is CASSSYVWGGSSYNSPLHF. CDR3 DNA: TGTGCCAGCAGCTCTTATGTGTGGGGGGGAAGCTCCTATAATTCACCCCTCCACTTT.

V usage is TRBV9 and J usage is TRBJ2-3; 9 nucleotides match TRBD2. This CDR3 comprises 15 residues. Trimming at V came to 0 bases and at J to 5 bases, leaving 4 bases not matched to a gene. Per the germline V gene, CDR1 is SGDLS and CDR2 is YYNGEE. DNA for the CDR3: TGTGCCAGCAGCGTAGTTAGCGGGAGTATAGATACGCAGTATTTT. This translates into CASSVVSGSIDTQYF.

This clone was detected only a few times. The chain uses TRBV7-8 and TRBJ2-7, with 11 nucleotides matching TRBD1. J was trimmed by 6 bases and V by 5 bases; bases with no gene match: 3. Germline lookup yields CDR1 SGHVS and CDR2 FQNEAQ. This CDR3 comprises 13 residues. The CDR3 sequence: CASSHGTGGEQYF. CDR3 coding DNA: TGTGCCAGCAGCCACGGGACAGGGGGCGAGCAGTACTTC.

The chain has TRBV11-2 and TRBJ2-5, with TRBD1 identical over 9 bases. There are 16 residues in the CDR3. V was pared by 5 bases and J by 5 bases, with 12 bases of the junction left unmatched. Germline V gene lookup returns CDR1 SGHAT and CDR2 FQNNGV. CDR3 DNA sequence: TGTGCCAGCAGCCTCTACAGGGGGCGCGTGGGGGAGACCCAGTACTTC. Protein sequence: CASSLYRGRVGETQYF.

The CDR3 loop is CASSPTQDYGYTF. The CDR3 nucleotides read TGTGCCAGCTCACCTACTCAAGACTATGGCTACACCTTC. The rearrangement joins TRBV18 to TRBJ1-2; D gene ambiguous. Per germline, CDR1 KGHSH and CDR2 LQKENI. V was cut by 3 bases and J by 3 bases, with 8 bases left in between. CDR3 size: 13 residues.

V usage is TRBV7-9 and J usage is TRBJ1-2; D remains unclear. The CDR3 has 17 residues. Trimming stripped 0 bases from V and 8 bases from J, with 22 bases between. The germline V gene has CDR1 SEHNR and CDR2 FQNEAQ (reference sequence). The CDR3, as DNA: TGTGCCAGCAGCTTAGCTGCCGGTCGTCAAAACCTAGGGGGCTACACCTTC. Encoded protein: CASSLAAGRQNLGGYTF.